The present entry profiles one T cell receptor beta chain with its context. What this receptor recognizes is not known. No qualities accompany the bases; no much larger clone lies one base away. This specimen belongs to a study of OX40 agonist ivuxolimab in advanced cancers. About the full investigation: Ivuxolimab was a fully human IgG2 agonistic monoclonal antibody targeting the costimulatory receptor OX40 (CD134). Intravenous ivuxolimab was administered to patients every 2 weeks at six dose levels: 0.01, 0.1, 0.3, 1.5, 3 and 10 mg/kg. Of the approximately 50 dose-escalation patients, hepatocellular carcinoma was present in about 20, melanoma in some 15, renal cell carcinoma in 9 and head and neck cancer in 9. In the dose-escalation cohort, nearly 85% of patients were male, and the mean age was 60 years with a range of about 20 to 80. Prior anti-PD-1, anti-PD-L1 or anti-CTLA-4 therapy was permitted, and about two fifths of dose-escalation patients had received checkpoint inhibitors. Partial responses occurred in three dose-escalation patients: two with cutaneous melanoma and one with hepatocellular carcinoma. Peripheral TCRbeta sequencing was intended to test whether TCR sequence diversity was altered and clonal T-cell expansion was caused by ivuxolimab. The paper reports the monotherapy dose-escalation portion (N of about 51 patients) of the phase I ivuxolimab trial. The paper as a whole reports these results and caveats: The antigen specificity of the clonally expanded peripheral T cells was not determined. In the 0.1-3.0 mg/kg groups, partial responders were among the patients with the lowest normalized peripheral clonal expansion, particularly in CD8+ T cells. Low levels of normalized T-cell clonal expansion were also seen in some nonresponding patients. At doses of 0.1 to 3.0 mg/kg, clonal expansion of both CD4+ and CD8+ T cells in blood was seen between baseline and week 6. After ivuxolimab, more expanded clones were found on average in CD8+ T cells than in CD4+ T cells.

For sequencing of the TCRbeta CDR3 region, genomic DNA was extracted from the sorted cells. TCRbeta CDR3 regions were sequenced using the immunoSEQ Assay. TCRdb provides this immuneACCESS table in a form limited to in-frame rearrangements. Some clones are lacking; in checked studies, under half of them reflect an unresolved V gene, and why the rest are absent is not known. The sample contains 55,000 to 75,000 clones, 75% to 90% of them found a single time. Approximately 4% of the sample rests with the top ten. The trial excluded patients who had a history of autoimmune disease or who were on systemic immunosuppression. Peripheral blood for TCR sequencing was collected from all dose cohorts at baseline, on cycle 4 day 1, and on cycle 7 day 1. Samples were obtained from an open-label, multicenter, first-in-human phase I dose-escalation trial of ivuxolimab. Adults with locally advanced or metastatic head and neck squamous cell, hepatocellular, melanoma or renal cell carcinoma were enrolled in the trial. Before TCR sequencing, CD4+ and CD8+ T cells were separately sorted from peripheral blood.

Including the terminal cysteine and phenylalanine, the CDR3 comprises 13 residues. The read is trimmed to its CDR3 DNA, 39 bases read in frame from base 1. V gives up 5 bases and J gives up 8 bases, and the segment between their germline ends measures 15 bases. CDR1 PRHDT and CDR2 FYEKMQ were looked up in the germline V gene (reference sequence). Here the chain combines TRBV13 and TRBJ1-2; 5 matching bases give a weak D call of TRBD1. The clonotype comes from an adult with an advanced solid tumor such as melanoma, head and neck, liver or kidney cancer. Sequencing used CD4+ or CD8+ T cells sorted from blood, obtained in a trial of the OX40 agonist ivuxolimab. The nucleotide sequence reads TGTGCCAGCAGCCCAATCGCAGGGAGCGGCTACACCTTC. The encoded protein is CASSPIAGSGYTF. Outside the CDR3, residues come from the reference TRBV13 and TRBJ1-2 proteins, so the full variable domain is: AAGVIQSPRHLIKEKRETATLKCYPIPRHDTVYWYQQGPGQDPQFLISFYEKMQSDKGSIPDRFSAQQFSDYHSELNMSSLELGDSALYFCASSPIAGSGYTFGSGTRLTVV.